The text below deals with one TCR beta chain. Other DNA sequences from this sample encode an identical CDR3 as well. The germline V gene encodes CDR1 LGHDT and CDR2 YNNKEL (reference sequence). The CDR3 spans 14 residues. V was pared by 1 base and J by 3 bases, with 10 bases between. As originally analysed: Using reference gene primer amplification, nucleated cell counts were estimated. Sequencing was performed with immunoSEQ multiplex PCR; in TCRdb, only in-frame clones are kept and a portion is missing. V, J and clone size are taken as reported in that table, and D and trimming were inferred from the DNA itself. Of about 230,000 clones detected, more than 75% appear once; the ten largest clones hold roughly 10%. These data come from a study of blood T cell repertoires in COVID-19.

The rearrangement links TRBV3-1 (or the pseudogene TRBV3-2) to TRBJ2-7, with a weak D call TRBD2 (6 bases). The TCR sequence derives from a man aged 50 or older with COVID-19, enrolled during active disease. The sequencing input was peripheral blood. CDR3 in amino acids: CASSQGGEDYEQYF. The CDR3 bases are TGTGCCAGCAGCCAAGGGGGGGAGGACTACGAGCAGTACTTC.